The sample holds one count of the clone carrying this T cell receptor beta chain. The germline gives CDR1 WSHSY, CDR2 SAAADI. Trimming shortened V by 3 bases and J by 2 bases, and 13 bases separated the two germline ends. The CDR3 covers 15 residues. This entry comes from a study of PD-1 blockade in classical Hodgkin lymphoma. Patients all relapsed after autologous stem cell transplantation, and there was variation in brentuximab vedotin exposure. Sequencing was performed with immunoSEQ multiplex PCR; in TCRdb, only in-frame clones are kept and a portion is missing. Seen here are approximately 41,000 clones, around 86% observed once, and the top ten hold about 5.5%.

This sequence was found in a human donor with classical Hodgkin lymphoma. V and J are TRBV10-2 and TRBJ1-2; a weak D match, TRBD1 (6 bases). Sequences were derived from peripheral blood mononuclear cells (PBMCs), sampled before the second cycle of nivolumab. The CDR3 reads CASSDGTSQNYGYTF. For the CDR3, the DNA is TGCGCCAGCAGTGATGGGACAAGCCAAAACTATGGCTACACCTTC.